The 17 T cell receptor beta chains presented below share a single source sample, sequenced in a study of blood T cell repertoires in COVID-19. Using immunoSEQ multiplex PCR, the repertoire was profiled, and TCRdb retains in-frame clones only, with some absent. The sample contains over 120,000 clones, about 76% of which appear only once. The specimen sequenced was peripheral blood. These receptors all come from a woman in her seventies with COVID-19, enrolled during active disease.

The rearrangement uses TRBV6-2 or TRBV6-3 and TRBJ2-5; the match to TRBD2 covers 10 bases. In germline, CDR1 is MNHEY, CDR2 SVGEGT. V lost 4 bases to trimming and J lost 2 bases; unmatched junction nucleotides: 4. The CDR3 totals 15 residues. The CDR3 DNA reads as TGTGCCAGCAGTTTTGCTAGCGGGGGTCAAGAGACCCAGTACTTC. It encodes CASSFASGGQETQYF.

The CDR3 DNA is TGTGCCAGCAGTTTATTGGGCCCCAATAATTCACCCCTCCACTTT. Protein product: CASSLLGPNNSPLHF. The gene calls are TRBV27 and TRBJ1-6; D is unclear. Trimming cost V 1 base and J 5 bases, with 9 bases left between them. Germline V gene lookup returns CDR1 MNHEY and CDR2 SMNVEV (reference sequence). The CDR3 consists of 15 residues.

The chain employs TRBV7-2 and TRBJ1-1; no reliable D call. V lost 5 bases to trimming and J lost 0 bases, with 7 bases between them. The CDR3 loop spans 13 amino acids. The germline gives CDR1 SGHTA, CDR2 FQGNSA. This CDR3 reads CASSPVVNTEAFF. The CDR3, as DNA: TGTGCCAGCAGCCCGGTGGTGAACACTGAAGCTTTCTTT.

The chain recombines TRBV27 with TRBJ1-5; D possibly corresponds to TRBD1 (6 bases). Germline CDR1 MNHEY, CDR2 SMNVEV (reference sequence). Between the trimmed V and J ends, which lost 10 bases and 2 bases, there was a span of 18 bases. The CDR3 covers 15 residues. As DNA, the CDR3 is TGTGCCACCATGGGCGGGGGCTTCGGCAATCAGCCCCAGCATTTT. This gives the protein CATMGGGFGNQPQHF.

The rearrangement uses TRBV20-1 and TRBJ1-1; D perhaps matches TRBD1 (6 bases). In germline, CDR1 is DFQATT, CDR2 SNEGSKA (reference sequence). This CDR3 has 10 amino acids. V lost 6 bases, J lost 11 bases, and 13 bases lay in between. The CDR3 protein is CSAGGGRAFF. CDR3 in DNA: TGCAGTGCAGGGGGGGGTAGGGCTTTCTTT.

V and J are TRBV5-5 and TRBJ2-3, with D possibly matching TRBD1 (7 bases). V was cut by 2 bases and J by 6 bases, with 13 bases left in between. CDR1 SGHKS and CDR2 YYEKEE come from the germline V gene (reference sequence). The CDR3 has 14 residues. CDR3 nucleotides: TGTGCCAGCAGCTTTGGGCAGGGGGGCGATACGCAGTATTTT. Translated, it gives CASSFGQGGDTQYF.

CDR3 in DNA: TGCGCCAGCAGCGATTCCCCGGACACCTATAATTCACCCCTCCACTTT. Protein: CASSDSPDTYNSPLHF. V and J are TRBV5-1 and TRBJ1-6, with D possibly matching TRBD1 (5 bases). V lost 4 bases to trimming and J lost 2 bases, with 13 bases between them. Germline V gene lookup returns CDR1 SGHRS and CDR2 YFSETQ. The CDR3 length is 16 residues.

The chain has TRBV5-1 and TRBJ2-3, with D maybe TRBD1 (5 bases). The germline V gene has CDR1 SGHRS and CDR2 YFSETQ. CDR3 length: 17 residues. V lost 3 bases, J lost 0 bases, and 17 bases lay in between. The CDR3 here is CASSSRDRFSSTDTQYF. The CDR3 DNA reads TGCGCCAGCAGCTCACGAGACAGATTCTCTAGCACAGATACGCAGTATTTT.

This clone has only a few counts. The rearrangement links TRBV10-3 to TRBJ1-2; tentative D call: TRBD1 (6 bases). CDR3 length: 12 residues. V was clipped by 0 bases and J by 9 bases, with 8 bases between them. Germline V gene lookup returns CDR1 ENHRY and CDR2 SYGVKD. CDR3 sequence: CAISESRDSYTF. As DNA, the CDR3 is TGTGCCATCAGTGAGTCCCGGGACAGCTACACCTTC.

CDR3 region: CASSNQGHYEQYF. The CDR3 region has the DNA TGTGCCAGCAGTAATCAGGGACACTACGAGCAGTACTTC. The V gene is TRBV2, the J gene TRBJ2-7; the D gene is possibly TRBD1 (6 bases). V lost 5 bases and J 3 bases, leaving 11 bases between the germline ends. Germline V gives CDR1 SNHLY, CDR2 FYNNEI. The CDR3 length is 13 residues.

This CDR3 is CASSLGAGAGELFF. The CDR3 DNA is TGTGCCAGCAGCTTAGGCGCCGGAGCCGGGGAGCTGTTTTTT. This chain links TRBV11-1 with TRBJ2-2, with D uncertain. CDR3 length equals 14 residues. The V end lost 1 base, the J end lost 6 bases, and 9 bases lay between the germline ends. Germline V gene lookup returns CDR1 SGHAT and CDR2 FQDESV (reference sequence). The full variable domain, with the rest looked up from reference TRBV11-1 and TRBJ2-2, is EAEVAQSPRYKITEKSQAVAFWCDPISGHATLYWYRQILGQGPELLVQFQDESVVDDSQLPKDRFSAERLKGVDSTLKIQPAELGDSAMYLCASSLGAGAGELFFGEGSRLTVL.

The chain carries TRBV5-1 and TRBJ2-5; 10 bases agree with TRBD1. After removal of 3 bases from V and 4 bases from J, the junction contained 3 bases not matched to a gene. Germline-derived CDR1 and CDR2 are SGHRS and YFSETQ. This CDR3 is built from 14 residues. CDR3 region: CASSYDRGRETQYF. The DNA of the CDR3 is TGCGCCAGCAGCTACGACAGGGGGCGAGAGACCCAGTACTTC. The full variable domain, completed using reference TRBV5-1 and TRBJ2-5, is KAGVTQTPRYLIKTRGQQVTLSCSPISGHRSVSWYQQTPGQGLQFLFEYFSETQRNKGNFPGRFSGRQFSNSRSEMNVSTLELGDSALYLCASSYDRGRETQYFGPGTRLLVL.

The gene calls are TRBV28 and TRBJ1-2; D remains unclear. The CDR3 length is 14 residues. Between the trimmed V and J ends, which lost 6 bases and 3 bases, there was a span of 14 bases. Germline V gives CDR1 MDHEN, CDR2 SYDVKM. CDR3 sequence reads: CASRPGGRDYGYTF. The CDR3 DNA sequence: TGTGCCAGCAGGCCGGGAGGTCGGGACTATGGCTACACCTTC.

This rearrangement joins TRBV6-2 or TRBV6-3 to TRBJ2-5, with 7 bases aligning to TRBD1. Trimming took 4 bases from V and 1 from J; bases not matched to a gene: 9. Germline V CDR1 and CDR2: MNHEY, SVGEGT. CDR3 length: 16 amino acids. The CDR3 region has the DNA TGTGCCAGCAGTTCATTCCGACAGGGCGTCCAAGAGACCCAGTACTTC. It is translated as CASSSFRQGVQETQYF.

The chain carries TRBV12-5 and TRBJ2-1; 10 bases fit TRBD2. CDR3 length equals 15 residues. V gave up 3 bases and J gave up 4 bases; unmatched junction bases: 3. CDR1 is LGHNT, CDR2 FRNRAP, per germline. For the CDR3, the DNA is TGTGCTAGTGGTTTCCTAGCGGGGGATTACAATGAGCAGTTCTTC. Translation: CASGFLAGDYNEQFF. Full variable domain (remainder filled in from reference TRBV12-5 and TRBJ2-1): DARVTQTPRHKVTEMGQEVTMRCQPILGHNTVFWYRQTMMQGLELLAYFRNRAPLDDSGMPKDRFSAEMPDATLATLKIQPSEPRDSAVYFCASGFLAGDYNEQFFGPGTRLTVL.

The chain couples TRBV3-1 (or the pseudogene TRBV3-2) to TRBJ2-1, with D perhaps TRBD2 (6 bases). Between the trimmed V and J ends, which lost 4 bases and 7 bases, there was a span of 17 bases. The V gene's germline CDR1 is LGHDT and CDR2 YNNKEL (reference sequence). The CDR3 is 15 residues long. The CDR3 loop is CASSLIGTSLNEQFF. The CDR3 bases are TGTGCCAGCAGCCTCATAGGGACTTCCTTAAATGAGCAGTTCTTC.

The chain links TRBV6-5 to TRBJ2-2; 8 nucleotides agree with TRBD1. The CDR3 is 13 residues long. V was pared by 8 bases and J by 2 bases, with 1 base of the junction left unmatched. Germline V CDR1 and CDR2: MNHEY, SVGAGI. CDR3 amino acids: CASDRGNTGELFF. As DNA, the CDR3 is TGTGCCAGCGACAGGGGTAACACCGGGGAGCTGTTTTTT.